This section outlines one T cell receptor beta chain sequence together with its context. These data originate in a study of glioma-infiltrating T cells after dendritic cell vaccination. Only in-frame clones appear in the TCRdb table, and some are missing; sequencing was by immunoSEQ multiplex PCR. The sample includes 55,000 to 70,000 clones, 80% to 85% of them seen just once. Germline-derived CDR1 and CDR2 are SGHTA and FQGNSA. The CDR3 contains 13 residues. The J segment lost 6 bases and the V segment lost 6 bases, leaving 5 bases of the junction unmatched. This sequence joins TRBV7-2 and TRBJ2-7, with TRBD1 identical over 10 bases. The material was blood, obtained before dendritic cell vaccination. The receptor was derived from a human donor with glioblastoma. DNA of the CDR3: TGTGCCAGCAGATCCGGGACAGGGGCCGAGCAGTACTTC. Protein product: CASRSGTGAEQYF.